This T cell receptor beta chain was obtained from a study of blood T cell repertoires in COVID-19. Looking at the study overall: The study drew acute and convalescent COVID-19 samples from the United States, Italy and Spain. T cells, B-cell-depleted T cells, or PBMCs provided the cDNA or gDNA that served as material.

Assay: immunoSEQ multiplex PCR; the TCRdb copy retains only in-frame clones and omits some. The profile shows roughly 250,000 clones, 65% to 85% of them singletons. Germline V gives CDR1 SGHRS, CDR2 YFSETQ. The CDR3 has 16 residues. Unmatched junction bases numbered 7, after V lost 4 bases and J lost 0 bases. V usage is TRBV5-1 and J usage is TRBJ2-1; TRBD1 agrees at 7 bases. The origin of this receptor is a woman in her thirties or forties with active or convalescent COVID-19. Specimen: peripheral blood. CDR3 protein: CASSPGTASSYNEQFF. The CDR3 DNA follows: TGCGCCAGCAGCCCCGGGACAGCGAGCTCCTACAATGAGCAGTTCTTC. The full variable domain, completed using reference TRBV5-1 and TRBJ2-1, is KAGVTQTPRYLIKTRGQQVTLSCSPISGHRSVSWYQQTPGQGLQFLFEYFSETQRNKGNFPGRFSGRQFSNSRSEMNVSTLELGDSALYLCASSPGTASSYNEQFFGPGTRLTVL.